This T cell receptor (beta chain) was obtained from a study of blood T cells in healthy people across ages. General study points: Conclusively comparing naive with antigen-experienced cells was impossible with unsorted PBMCs.

A remark on this clonotype: Its antigen remains unknown. A junction boundary mismatches the germline segment, possibly from a read error.

A second about 6 to 12 cycle PCR used barcoded and J-beta primers. A tag from a template-switch adaptor with 12 random nucleotides marked each cDNA molecule. Each CDR3 protein gets one entry after TCRdb re-called the 5' RACE reads with MiXCR. The profile shows some 710,000 distinct CDR3 sequences, 22% of them singletons. CDR3 size: 19 residues. The chain joins TRBV12-3 or TRBV12-4 to TRBJ2-7, with TRBD2 matching over 12 bases. This TCR was sampled from a man between 65 and 80 years old in good health. The specimen was blood. The CDR3 region has the DNA TGTGCCAGCAGTTTAGCTTCTAGCGGGGGGGGTTTATTCCCTCAGACCCAGTGCTTC. Its protein is CASSLASSGGGLFPQTQCF.